Reported below is one T cell receptor beta chain. What it binds is unknown. The data were obtained in a study of T cell responses to AZD1222 COVID-19 vaccine. Here immunoSEQ multiplex PCR was the method, and the copy in TCRdb shows in-frame clones only, minus some. The sample yields around 130,000 clones, about nine tenths seen once. Study observations and caveats: Two doses of AZD1222 preceded a rise in Spike-specific TCR breadth and depth. A mostly white British donor set with more females was recruited, and clonal diversity was possibly underestimated.

The sample here was peripheral blood, taken on day 0 of AZD1222 vaccination. This clonotype was obtained from an adult in good health.

The CDR3 nucleotides read TGCGCCAGCAGCTTGGAGGCCGAAAGCTCCTACGAGCAGTACTTC. Amino acid sequence: CASSLEAESSYEQYF. This rearrangement joins TRBV5-1 to TRBJ2-7; no clear D. Trimming removed 0 bases from V and 0 bases from J, with 10 bases in between. Germline-derived CDR1 and CDR2 are SGHRS and YFSETQ. The CDR3 covers 15 residues. Using reference TRBV5-1 and TRBJ2-7 for the parts outside the CDR3, the full variable domain is KAGVTQTPRYLIKTRGQQVTLSCSPISGHRSVSWYQQTPGQGLQFLFEYFSETQRNKGNFPGRFSGRQFSNSRSEMNVSTLELGDSALYLCASSLEAESSYEQYFGPGTRLTVT.